The 23 T cell receptor beta chains presented below share a single source sample, sequenced in a study of human T cells and chemical hapten exposure. Indicated time point: pre-sensitization, week 0. Described treatment: therapeutic diphenylcyclopropenone sensitization with weekly scalp DPC. TCRdb recomputed calls from the RACE reads with MiXCR, one row per CDR3 protein. The sample consists of about 120,000 distinct CDR3 sequences, approximately 13% of them appearing once. The specimen comprised whole blood, sampled in connection with sensitization to the hapten diphenylcyclopropenone (DPC). Source of these receptors: a woman aged 18-29 years with alopecia areata. Some clones in this sample may be carry-over from other donors' samples.

This chain links TRBV29-1 with TRBJ2-2; possibly TRBD1 for D (5 bases). In germline, CDR1 is SQVTM, CDR2 ANQGSEA. The CDR3 runs to 14 residues. V was pared by 0 bases and J by 1 base, with 6 bases between. CDR3 bases: TGCAGCGTTGAAGAAGGGGTGAACACCGGGGAGCTGTTTTTT. This codes for CSVEEGVNTGELFF.

V usage is TRBV5-1 and J usage is TRBJ1-3; D possibly corresponds to TRBD1 (5 bases). Germline CDR1 is SGHRS and CDR2 is YFSETQ. This CDR3 is 16 amino acids long. V dropped 0 bases and J dropped 2 bases, with 12 bases sitting between them. The CDR3 DNA follows: TGCGCCAGCAGCTTGGTCGTCAGGGAGGCTGGAAACACCATATATTTT. Its protein product is CASSLVVREAGNTIYF.

CDR3: CATAWTSGVSYNEQFF. The CDR3 bases are TGTGCCACGGCCTGGACTAGCGGGGTATCCTACAATGAGCAGTTCTTC. The chain couples TRBV18 to TRBJ2-1, with 12 bases aligning to TRBD2. The germline V gene has CDR1 KGHSH and CDR2 LQKENI. V gave up 10 bases and J gave up 1 base; unmatched junction bases: 8. This CDR3 is built from 16 residues.

This clonotype was recorded at least ten times. This rearrangement joins TRBV10-3 to TRBJ2-7, with D tentatively TRBD1 or TRBD2 (6 bases each). V lost 0 bases to trimming and J lost 3 bases, with 12 bases between them. CDR1 is ENHRY, CDR2 SYGVKD, per germline. The CDR3 length is 15 residues. CDR3 residues: CAISESGGTFYEQYF. For the CDR3, the DNA is TGTGCCATCAGTGAGTCAGGGGGGACTTTCTACGAGCAGTACTTC.

Ten or more counts support this clonotype. V and J are TRBV11-2 and TRBJ2-7, with TRBD1 matching 7 bases. This CDR3 region has 14 residues. Germline-derived CDR1 and CDR2 are SGHAT and FQNNGV. The V gene end was trimmed by 5 bases and the J gene end by 4 bases; junction bases not matched to a gene: 8. The CDR3 bases are TGTGCCAGCAGCGTGACGACAGGGTCATACGAGCAGTACTTC. Residues: CASSVTTGSYEQYF.

V gene TRBV25-1 combines with J gene TRBJ2-1; tentatively, D is TRBD2 (5 bases). Deletions cut 7 bases from V and 0 bases from J, with 13 bases between. Germline values: CDR1 MGHDK, CDR2 SYGVNS. CDR3 size: 15 residues. The CDR3 region has the DNA TGTGCCAGCACCCCTCCGGGGAGCTCCTACAATGAGCAGTTCTTC. This encodes CASTPPGSSYNEQFF.

The chain has TRBV28 and TRBJ2-7, with D possibly matching TRBD1 (6 bases). There are 14 residues in the CDR3. The V gene's germline CDR1 is MDHEN and CDR2 SYDVKM. Trimming pared 0 bases from V and 9 bases from J, leaving 15 bases between. The CDR3 sequence is CASSLWDSSPGQYF. The CDR3 DNA sequence: TGTGCCAGCAGTTTATGGGACAGCTCCCCGGGGCAGTACTTC.

The chain recombines TRBV7-9 with TRBJ1-1; TRBD1 matches at 11 bases. Germline CDR1 SEHNR, CDR2 FQNEAQ (reference sequence). J gave up 3 bases and V 5 bases, and 14 bases lay outside the gene matches. The CDR3 consists of 18 residues. DNA for the CDR3: TGTGCCAGCAGCGCCAGCCGGGAACCGGGACAGGGGGACACTGAAGCTTTCTTT. Translating gives CASSASREPGQGDTEAFF. Full variable domain (missing parts from reference TRBV7-9 and TRBJ1-1): DTGVSQNPRHKITKRGQNVTFRCDPISEHNRLYWYRQTLGQGPEFLTYFQNEAQLEKSRLLSDRFSAERPKGSFSTLEIQRTEQGDSAMYLCASSASREPGQGDTEAFFGQGTRLTVV.

This clonotype was seen at least ten times. The chain employs TRBV20-1 and TRBJ2-1, with D possibly being TRBD1 (5 bases). Germline CDR1 is DFQATT and CDR2 is SNEGSKA (reference sequence). This CDR3 is 15 amino acids long. Trimming removed 1 base at V and 6 bases at J, with 16 bases between. The CDR3, as DNA: TGCAGTGCTAGAGTAATGGACAAGGGCTCCAATGAGCAGTTCTTC. Amino acids: CSARVMDKGSNEQFF.

V usage is TRBV11-1 and J usage is TRBJ2-1, with a weak D call TRBD1 (6 bases). V was clipped by 3 bases and J by 2 bases, with 14 bases between them. Germline V gene sequence: CDR1 SGHAT, CDR2 FQDESV (reference sequence). The CDR3 length is 16 residues. The CDR3 spells CASSFGGDGPYNEQFF. The DNA for the CDR3 is TGTGCCAGCAGCTTTGGGGGCGATGGGCCCTACAATGAGCAGTTCTTC.

The chain has TRBV5-5 and TRBJ1-3; D gene unclear. The CDR3 is 15 amino acids. V was pared by 1 base and J by 1 base, with 9 bases between. From germline, CDR1 is SGHKS and CDR2 YYEKEE (reference sequence). The CDR3 region has the DNA TGTGCCAGCAGCTTGTGGGCGGAATCTGGAAACACCATATATTTT. Amino acid sequence: CASSLWAESGNTIYF.

This rearrangement joins TRBV4-3 to TRBJ1-4, with D unclear. The V gene's germline CDR1 is LGHNA and CDR2 YSLEER. Between the trimmed V and J ends, which lost 0 bases and 0 bases, there was a span of 8 bases. This CDR3 region has 16 residues. CDR3 loop: CASSQDSFATNEKLFF. The CDR3, as DNA: TGCGCCAGCAGCCAAGATAGCTTTGCAACTAATGAAAAACTGTTTTTT.

Only a few counts were recorded for this clonotype. The chain combines TRBV29-1 with TRBJ1-1; unclear D gene. The CDR3 covers 13 residues. Germline V lookup: CDR1 SQVTM, CDR2 ANQGSEA. Trimming removed 5 bases from V and 1 base from J, with 11 bases in between. CDR3 protein: CSVTRPQNTEAFF. CDR3 bases: TGCAGCGTTACTAGACCCCAGAACACTGAAGCTTTCTTT. Variable domain in full (rest from reference TRBV29-1 and TRBJ1-1): SAVISQKPSRDICQRGTSLTIQCQVDSQVTMMFWYRQQPGQSLTLIATANQGSEATYESGFVIDKFPISRPNLTFSTLTVSNMSPEDSSIYLCSVTRPQNTEAFFGQGTRLTVV.

The rearrangement uses TRBV7-2 and TRBJ1-1; D not certain. Trimming cost V 7 bases and J 3 bases, with 12 bases left between them. In germline, CDR1 is SGHTA, CDR2 FQGNSA. CDR3 length equals 13 residues. The CDR3: CASILRSYTEAFF. The DNA for the CDR3 is TGTGCCAGCATCCTCCGCTCGTACACTGAAGCTTTCTTT.

This clonotype has only a few counts. The V call is TRBV4-3, the J call TRBJ1-5; TRBD1 agrees at 7 bases. V lost 5 bases and J lost 4; bases outside the gene matches: 2. This CDR3 contains 13 residues. Germline assignment: CDR1 LGHNA and CDR2 YSLEER. The CDR3 sequence is CASSNRGNQPQHF. In DNA form, the CDR3 reads TGCGCCAGCAGCAACAGGGGAAATCAGCCCCAGCATTTT.

This clonotype was counted a few times. V usage is TRBV20-1 and J usage is TRBJ2-7; TRBD2 matches at 8 bases. Germline V gene data show CDR1 as DFQATT and CDR2 as SNEGSKA (reference sequence). The CDR3 contains 14 residues. The J segment lost 2 bases and the V segment lost 3 bases, leaving 6 bases of the junction unmatched. The CDR3 spells CSARSSGEAYEQYF. The CDR3 DNA follows: TGCAGTGCTAGGAGTAGCGGGGAAGCCTACGAGCAGTACTTC.

V usage is TRBV4-3 and J usage is TRBJ1-6, with D perhaps TRBD1 (6 bases). Germline CDR1 reads LGHNA; CDR2 reads YSLEER. There are 16 residues in the CDR3. V lost 4 bases to trimming and J lost 5 bases, with 15 bases between them. CDR3 amino acids: CASSRAQGRNNSPLHF. CDR3 bases: TGCGCCAGCAGCCGAGCTCAGGGGAGGAATAATTCACCCCTCCACTTT.

This clonotype was counted a single time. The CDR3 region has the DNA TGTGCCACCAGTGATCCTCGTTTCAATGAGCAGTTCTTC. Its protein is CATSDPRFNEQFF. V and J are TRBV24-1 and TRBJ2-1; D is unresolved. CDR3 length: 13 residues. Per the germline V gene, CDR1 is KGHDR and CDR2 is SFDVKD. V was pared by 3 bases and J by 6 bases, with 8 bases between.

The CDR3 is CSVETGGNQPQHF. The CDR3 nucleotides are TGCAGCGTTGAAACAGGAGGCAATCAGCCCCAGCATTTT. The rearrangement joins TRBV29-1 to TRBJ1-5; D might be TRBD1 (5 bases). Germline lookup yields CDR1 SQVTM and CDR2 ANQGSEA. The CDR3 sequence is 13 residues long. Between the trimmed V and J ends, which lost 2 bases and 2 bases, there was a span of 7 bases.

This clonotype appeared a few times. This sequence joins TRBV5-1 and TRBJ2-2; 9 bases agree with TRBD2. The V segment lost 0 bases and the J segment 4 bases; nucleotides outside the gene matches: 4. The germline gives CDR1 SGHRS, CDR2 YFSETQ. The CDR3 loop spans 16 amino acids. The CDR3 region is CASSLGPREGTGELFF. The CDR3 DNA follows: TGCGCCAGCAGCTTGGGCCCGCGGGAGGGCACCGGGGAGCTGTTTTTT.

This clonotype was recorded a few times. V gene TRBV5-1 combines with J gene TRBJ1-2; 7 bases are a match to TRBD1. With V trimmed by 4 bases and J by 7 bases, 10 bases remained unmatched. CDR3 length: 14 amino acids. CDR1 is SGHRS and CDR2 is YFSETQ in the germline V gene. CDR3 sequence (DNA): TGCGCCAGCAGCGGAGTCAAGGGACAGAGTGGCTACACCTTC. Translating it yields CASSGVKGQSGYTF.

In its sample, this clonotype was seen many times. The J gene is TRBJ2-7, the V gene TRBV6-2 or TRBV6-3; the D call may be TRBD1 or TRBD2 (6 bases each). Germline CDR1 MNHEY, CDR2 SVGEGT. The V end lost 6 bases, the J end lost 3 bases, and 9 bases lay between the germline ends. The CDR3 covers 12 residues. CDR3 nucleotides: TGTGCCAGCAGAGGGGGGAACTACGAGCAGTACTTC. This gives the protein CASRGGNYEQYF.

There are many counts of this clonotype. The chain carries TRBV6-2 or TRBV6-3 and TRBJ2-3, with a tentative D call TRBD2 (6 bases). V lost 0 bases and J lost 11, with 15 bases in between. Germline V gives CDR1 MNHEY, CDR2 SVGEGT. The length of the CDR3 is 14 residues. This CDR3 is CASSYSRGGLGQYF. In nucleotides, the CDR3 is TGTGCCAGCAGTTACTCGAGAGGAGGGCTAGGGCAGTATTTT.